This T cell receptor (beta chain) derives from a study of radiotherapy plus CTLA-4 blockade in lung cancer. Study-wide background: Objective responses were observed in around 17% of patients, and disease control was achieved by approximately 34%. Study-wide points: Researchers report tumor-derived TCR clones expanding in blood after radiotherapy plus ipilimumab.

This CDR3 has 13 residues. Germline V gene lookup returns CDR1 SGHRS and CDR2 YFSETQ. The V end was cut by 4 bases, the J end by 8 bases, with 15 bases between. TCRdb's table, derived via immunoSEQ multiplex PCR, lists solely in-frame clones and lacks some. Of some 73,000 clones in the sample, 78% were seen once. This clone occurred a few times. Antigen specificity is unknown. The chain uses TRBV5-1 and TRBJ1-2; D is possibly TRBD1 (6 bases). This receptor was identified in a human donor with non-small cell lung cancer whose response to radiotherapy plus ipilimumab could not be evaluated. Some clones in this sample may be carry-over from other donors' samples. Sample: peripheral blood, taken from a patient treated with radiotherapy plus ipilimumab. The DNA of the CDR3 is TGCGCCAGCAGCCCCAGCAGGGGAGTAGGCTACACCTTC. It encodes CASSPSRGVGYTF.